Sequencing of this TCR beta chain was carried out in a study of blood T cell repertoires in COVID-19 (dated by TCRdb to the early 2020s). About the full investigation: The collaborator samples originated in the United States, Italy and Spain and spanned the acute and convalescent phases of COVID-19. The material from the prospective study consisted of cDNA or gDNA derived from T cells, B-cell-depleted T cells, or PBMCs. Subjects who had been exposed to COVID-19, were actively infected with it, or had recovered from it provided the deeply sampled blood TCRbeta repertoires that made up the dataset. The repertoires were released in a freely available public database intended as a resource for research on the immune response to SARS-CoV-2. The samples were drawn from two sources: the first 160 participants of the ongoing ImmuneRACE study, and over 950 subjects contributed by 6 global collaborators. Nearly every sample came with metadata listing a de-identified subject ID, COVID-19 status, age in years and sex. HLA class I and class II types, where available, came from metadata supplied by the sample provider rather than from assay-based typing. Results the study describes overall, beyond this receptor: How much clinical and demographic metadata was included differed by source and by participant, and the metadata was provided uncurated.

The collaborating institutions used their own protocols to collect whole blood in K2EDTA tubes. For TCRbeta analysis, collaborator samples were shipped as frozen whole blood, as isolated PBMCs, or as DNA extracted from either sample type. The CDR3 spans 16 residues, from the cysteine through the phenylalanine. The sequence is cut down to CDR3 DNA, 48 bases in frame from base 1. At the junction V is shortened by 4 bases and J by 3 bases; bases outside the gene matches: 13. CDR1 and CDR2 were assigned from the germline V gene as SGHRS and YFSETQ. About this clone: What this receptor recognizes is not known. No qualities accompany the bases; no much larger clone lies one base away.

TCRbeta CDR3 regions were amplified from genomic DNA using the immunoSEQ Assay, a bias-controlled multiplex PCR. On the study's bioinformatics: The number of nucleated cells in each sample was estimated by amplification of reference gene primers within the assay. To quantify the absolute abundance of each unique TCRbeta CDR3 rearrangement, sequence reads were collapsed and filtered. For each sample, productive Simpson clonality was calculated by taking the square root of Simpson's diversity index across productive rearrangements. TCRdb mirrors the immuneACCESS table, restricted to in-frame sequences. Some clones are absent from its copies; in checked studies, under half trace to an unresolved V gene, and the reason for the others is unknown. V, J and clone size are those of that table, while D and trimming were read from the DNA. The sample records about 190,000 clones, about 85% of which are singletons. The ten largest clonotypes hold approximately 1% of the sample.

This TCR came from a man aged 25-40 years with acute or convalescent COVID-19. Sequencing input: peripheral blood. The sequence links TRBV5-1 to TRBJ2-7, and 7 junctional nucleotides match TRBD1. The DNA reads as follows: TGCGCCAGCAGCCCTGGGCCTCAGGGGGTCTACTACGAGCAGTACTTC. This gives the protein CASSPGPQGVYYEQYF.